This T cell receptor (beta chain) comes out of a study of blood T cell repertoires in COVID-19. Per the original data handling: Estimation of nucleated cell counts was performed using reference gene primer amplification. Measured with immunoSEQ multiplex PCR; TCRdb has only the in-frame clones, and not every one. V and J calls and clone size are as listed in that table; D and trimming were resolved from the DNA. Of around 70,000 clones listed, roughly 80% were seen once; the top ten hold roughly 4.8%. This CDR3 contains 15 residues. The germline CDR1 and CDR2 sequences are SGHRS and YFSETQ. The trim removed 4 bases at V and 4 bases at J, leaving 10 bases unmatched.

This sequence originates from an elderly woman with active or convalescent COVID-19. The rearrangement joins TRBV5-1 to TRBJ1-2, with TRBD1 matching over 7 bases. The sample was peripheral blood. The CDR3: CASSPLAGGSYGYTF. The CDR3 DNA reads TGCGCCAGCAGCCCTTTGGCAGGGGGTAGCTATGGCTACACCTTC.